This T cell receptor beta chain came from a study of CD8 T cells in ankylosing spondylitis. V was cut by 0 bases and J by 5 bases, with 13 bases left in between. There are 15 residues in the CDR3. The V gene's germline CDR1 is ENHRY and CDR2 SYGVKD. Study conclusions and caveats: There was a TCR beta motif, made of fewer than 10 highly homologous variants, that appeared characteristic of ankylosing spondylitis blood. Disease-linked clones were reportedly significantly enriched in matched ankylosing spondylitis synovial fluid.

Via MiXCR, TCRdb re-called the 5' RACE reads, giving one row per CDR3 protein. The repertoire holds over 200,000 distinct CDR3 sequences, with around 17% as singletons. This clonotype was detected only a few times. Antigen specificity is unknown. The TCR originated in a male donor with ankylosing spondylitis. The source material was blood, either unsorted or a sorted T cell fraction (not recorded which). The chain joins TRBV10-3 to TRBJ1-2; D call uncertain. The DNA for the CDR3 is TGTGCCATCAGTGAGTCGAAGGAGCAAACTTATGGCTACACCTTC. Amino acids: CAISESKEQTYGYTF.